Listed below are T cell receptor beta chains from one sample, sequenced in a study of human versus mouse CDR3 diversity and MHC coevolution. The table came from immunoSEQ multiplex PCR; TCRdb's copy has only in-frame clones and leaves some out. Among about 60,000 clones listed, around 94% were seen once. The sequencing input was naive CD4+ T cells from blood. All receptors come from a person aged 55-75 years in good health. Each CDR3 is given with its conserved first and last residue. D genes are given only for firm matches. A row's size may be missing; if present it is once, few, many or a size class.

V gene	D gene	J gene	clone size	CDR3 protein	CDR3 DNA
TRBV29-1	TRBD1	TRBJ2-3	NA	CSDRGQSTDTQYF	TGCAGCGACCGGGGACAGAGCACAGATACGCAGTATTTT
TRBV10-1	TRBD1	TRBJ2-2	NA	CASRTGITGELFF	TGCGCCAGCAGGACAGGGATCACCGGGGAGCTGTTTTTT
TRBV5-1	NA	TRBJ1-5	NA	CASSLQGTNNQPQHF	TGCGCCAGCAGCTTGCAGGGAACGAACAATCAGCCCCAGCATTTT
TRBV19	TRBD1	TRBJ1-4	NA	CASSSRGLTSTNEKLFF	TGTGCCAGTAGTTCCAGGGGGCTCACTTCAACTAATGAAAAACTGTTTTTT
TRBV5-5	NA	TRBJ2-5	NA	CASSSGPATGETQYF	TGTGCCAGCAGCTCCGGGCCTGCGACGGGGGAGACCCAGTACTTC
TRBV6-1	TRBD2	TRBJ2-1	NA	CASSEAQAGRNEQFF	TGTGCCAGCAGTGAAGCTCAAGCGGGACGCAATGAGCAGTTCTTC
TRBV29-1	TRBD2	TRBJ2-7	NA	CSVEDRGGRVAYEQYF	TGCAGCGTTGAAGATCGAGGCGGGAGGGTCGCCTACGAGCAGTACTTC
TRBV19	NA	TRBJ1-5	few	CATKYRYSNQPQHF	TGTGCCACCAAATACAGGTATAGCAATCAGCCCCAGCATTTT
TRBV5-1	NA	TRBJ2-2	NA	CASSSQGNSGELFF	TGCGCCAGCAGCTCTCAGGGTAACTCCGGGGAGCTGTTTTTT
TRBV7-3	NA	TRBJ2-2	NA	CASSSQRTNTGELFF	TGTGCCAGCAGCTCCCAGCGGACGAACACCGGGGAGCTGTTTTTT
TRBV2	TRBD2	TRBJ2-1	NA	CASERGGGSYWANEQFF	TGTGCCAGCGAAAGGGGCGGGGGGAGCTATTGGGCCAATGAGCAGTTCTTC
TRBV19	NA	TRBJ1-6	NA	CASSTTGNPQPLHF	TGTGCCAGTAGTACCACAGGGAACCCTCAACCCCTCCACTTT
TRBV5-1	NA	TRBJ1-2	NA	CASSGQGGNYGYTF	TGCGCCAGCAGCGGGCAGGGAGGTAACTATGGCTACACCTTC
TRBV2	NA	TRBJ1-1	NA	CASSEAGGRTEAFF	TGTGCCAGCAGTGAAGCGGGGGGGAGGACTGAAGCTTTCTTT
TRBV18	TRBD1	TRBJ1-5	NA	CASAIQGTQPQHF	TGTGCCAGCGCGATACAGGGGACTCAGCCCCAGCATTTT
TRBV2	NA	TRBJ2-7	NA	CASSDSPTGTHRSPLPYEQYF	TGTGCCAGCAGTGACTCCCCCACGGGAACACATAGATCGCCCCTTCCCTACGAGCAGTACTTC
TRBV27	NA	TRBJ2-7	NA	CASSPPILYEQYF	TGTGCCAGCAGTCCTCCAATACTCTACGAGCAGTACTTC
TRBV5-4	NA	TRBJ1-4	NA	CASSLAGGRNEKLFF	TGTGCCAGCAGCTTGGCCGGGGGGAGAAATGAAAAACTGTTTTTT
TRBV7-2	TRBD1	TRBJ1-1	NA	CASSARRTGEKAFF	TGTGCCAGCAGCGCCCGCCGGACAGGGGAAAAAGCTTTCTTT
TRBV19	TRBD2	TRBJ2-1	NA	CASRASSGSEQFF	TGTGCCAGTAGAGCTTCTAGCGGGAGTGAGCAGTTCTTC
TRBV5-1	TRBD1	TRBJ2-2	NA	CASSPRQGGSTGELFF	TGCGCCAGCTCCCCCCGACAGGGTGGTAGCACCGGGGAGCTGTTTTTT
TRBV6-5	NA	TRBJ1-3	NA	CASSYDRSGNTIYF	TGTGCCAGCAGTTACGACAGGTCTGGAAACACCATATATTTT
TRBV5-1	TRBD2	TRBJ2-3	NA	CASTPGLAGRADTQYF	TGCGCCAGCACCCCGGGACTAGCGGGGAGGGCAGATACGCAGTATTTT
TRBV6-6	NA	TRBJ2-5	NA	CASNPSANQETQYF	TGTGCCAGCAATCCTAGCGCAAACCAAGAGACCCAGTACTTC
TRBV7-9	TRBD1	TRBJ1-2	NA	CASSQRQGGLNYGYTF	TGTGCCAGCAGCCAAAGACAGGGGGGACTTAACTATGGCTACACCTTC
TRBV30	TRBD1	TRBJ1-1	NA	CAWSYGQGGTEAFF	TGTGCCTGGAGTTACGGACAGGGCGGGACTGAAGCTTTCTTT
TRBV5-6	TRBD2	TRBJ2-1	NA	CASSLGSGKGDEQFF	TGTGCCAGCAGCTTGGGGAGCGGGAAAGGGGATGAGCAGTTCTTC
TRBV5-1	NA	TRBJ2-1	few	CASSFEGQSSYNEQFF	TGCGCCAGCAGCTTTGAGGGCCAGAGCTCCTACAATGAGCAGTTCTTC
TRBV11-3	TRBD2	TRBJ2-1	NA	CASSKRTSPGGDEQFF	TGTGCCAGCAGCAAACGGACTAGCCCGGGGGGGGATGAGCAGTTCTTC
TRBV10-3	TRBD2	TRBJ2-3	NA	CAIKQGRAIVRLAGRGTDTQYF	TGTGCCATCAAGCAGGGGCGAGCCATAGTCCGACTAGCGGGAAGAGGGACAGATACGCAGTATTTT
TRBV29-1	NA	TRBJ1-6	NA	CSVRGGGYNSPLHF	TGCAGCGTTAGAGGGGGGGGTTATAATTCACCCCTCCACTTT
TRBV11-2	NA	TRBJ2-5	NA	CASSQGTSWTQYF	TGTGCCAGCAGCCAAGGGACAAGTTGGACCCAGTACTTC
TRBV4-2	TRBD2	TRBJ2-3	NA	CASSQDFAGADTQYF	TGTGCCAGCAGCCAAGATTTTGCGGGAGCAGATACGCAGTATTTT